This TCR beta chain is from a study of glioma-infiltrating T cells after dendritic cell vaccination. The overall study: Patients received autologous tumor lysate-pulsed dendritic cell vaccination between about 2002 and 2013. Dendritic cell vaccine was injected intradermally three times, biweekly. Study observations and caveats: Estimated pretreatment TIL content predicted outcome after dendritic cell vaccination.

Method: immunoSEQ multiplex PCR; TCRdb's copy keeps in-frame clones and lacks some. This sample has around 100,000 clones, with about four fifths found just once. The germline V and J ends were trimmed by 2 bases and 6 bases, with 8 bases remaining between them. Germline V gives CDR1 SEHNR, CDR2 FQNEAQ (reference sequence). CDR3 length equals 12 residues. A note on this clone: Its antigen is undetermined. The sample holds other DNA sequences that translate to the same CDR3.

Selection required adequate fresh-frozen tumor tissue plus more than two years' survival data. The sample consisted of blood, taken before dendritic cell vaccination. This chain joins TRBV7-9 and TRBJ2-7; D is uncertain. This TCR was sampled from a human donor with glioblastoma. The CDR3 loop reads CASSLISSEQYF. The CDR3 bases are TGTGCCAGCAGCTTAATTTCTTCCGAGCAGTACTTC.